This T cell receptor beta chain is from a study of blood T cell repertoires in COVID-19. The V segment lost 8 bases and the J segment 2 bases; nucleotides outside the gene matches: 5. CDR1 MNHEY and CDR2 SMNVEV come from the germline V gene (reference sequence). This CDR3 is 13 amino acids long. In the study's own analysis: By means of reference gene primer amplification, nucleated cell counts were estimated. Produced via immunoSEQ multiplex PCR; TCRdb's table is partial and in-frame only. That table supplies the V and J calls and clone size; D and trimming were determined from the DNA. The repertoire consists of about 320,000 clones, with roughly 85% occurring once and the leading ten covering just over 7%.

The chain has TRBV27 and TRBJ1-1; 7 bases are a match to TRBD1. This clonotype originated in a human donor in a cohort sampled during active COVID-19. What was sequenced was peripheral blood. This chain's CDR3 is CASLRGANTEAFF. The CDR3 coding sequence is TGTGCCAGCCTCAGGGGGGCCAACACTGAAGCTTTCTTT.